The 11 T cell receptor beta chains below come from one sample, sequenced in a study of cytotoxic CD8 clonotypes in ibrutinib-treated CLL. Profiling relied on immunoSEQ multiplex PCR, and the TCRdb table lists in-frame clones only, not all of them. The data contain 130,000 or so clones, roughly 85% of them singletons. The source material was PBMCs, sampled after 24 months of ibrutinib treatment. Source of these receptors: a human donor with chronic lymphocytic leukemia.

The V gene is TRBV7-3, the J gene TRBJ2-1, with a weak D call TRBD1 (6 bases). This CDR3 has 15 amino acids. Germline CDR1 reads SGHTA; CDR2 reads FQGTGA. V lost 5 bases and J 5 bases, leaving 16 bases between the germline ends. The CDR3 bases are TGTGCCAGCAGCCGCGATGGGACAAACAACAATGAGCAGTTCTTC. Its protein is CASSRDGTNNNEQFF.

The chain uses TRBV28 and TRBJ2-2; D is ambiguous. The V end lost 2 bases, the J end lost 1 base, and 8 bases lay between the germline ends. The CDR3 sequence is 15 residues long. Looked up from germline, CDR1 is MDHEN and CDR2 is SYDVKM. The CDR3 nucleotides read TGTGCCAGCAGTTTAAAGAAAAGGAACACCGGGGAGCTGTTTTTT. This sequence encodes CASSLKKRNTGELFF.

J is TRBJ1-1 and V is TRBV5-1; TRBD1 aligns across 7 bases. Germline V gene lookup returns CDR1 SGHRS and CDR2 YFSETQ. There are 15 residues in the CDR3. The V gene end was trimmed by 4 bases and the J gene end by 0 bases; junction bases not matched to a gene: 6. CDR3 sequence: CASSGRTGVNTEAFF. Written as DNA, the CDR3 is TGCGCCAGCAGCGGGAGGACAGGAGTGAACACTGAAGCTTTCTTT. The full variable domain, rest sourced from reference TRBV5-1 and TRBJ1-1, is KAGVTQTPRYLIKTRGQQVTLSCSPISGHRSVSWYQQTPGQGLQFLFEYFSETQRNKGNFPGRFSGRQFSNSRSEMNVSTLELGDSALYLCASSGRTGVNTEAFFGQGTRLTVV.

This clone occurred once. The chain links TRBV6-1 to TRBJ1-4; TRBD1 matches at 9 bases. The CDR3 spans 14 residues. The germline CDR1 and CDR2 sequences are MNHNS and SASEGT. Trimming at V came to 7 bases and at J to 8 bases, leaving 8 bases not matched to a gene. DNA of the CDR3: TGTGCCAGCAATGACAGGGGGTCCCAAGAAAAACTGTTTTTT. Its protein product is CASNDRGSQEKLFF.

This clone showed up many times. This chain connects TRBV6-5 to TRBJ1-2; TRBD1 matches at 10 bases. Trimming cost V 5 bases and J 7 bases; bases outside gene matches: 4. CDR1 is MNHEY and CDR2 is SVGAGI in the germline V gene. The CDR3 is 13 amino acids. The CDR3 sequence is CASSRGQGLGYTF. The CDR3 DNA sequence: TGTGCCAGCAGTAGGGGACAGGGGCTTGGCTACACCTTC.

The chain employs TRBV28 and TRBJ2-1; D is unresolved. V lost 8 bases, J lost 6 bases, and 5 bases lay in between. This CDR3 contains 10 residues. The V gene's germline CDR1 is MDHEN and CDR2 SYDVKM. Written as DNA, the CDR3 is TGTGCCAGCGGCCCCAATGAGCAGTTCTTC. Translation: CASGPNEQFF.

The genes are TRBV4-2 and TRBJ2-3; TRBD2 is a possible D gene (6 bases). Trimming removed 5 bases from V and 1 base from J, with 16 bases in between. The CDR3 loop spans 16 amino acids. The germline CDR1 and CDR2 sequences are LGHNA and YNFKEQ. CDR3 sequence: CASSAHTSGGTDTQYF. In nucleotides, the CDR3 is TGTGCCAGCAGCGCGCACACCTCGGGGGGCACAGATACGCAGTATTTT.

This clone was counted only a few times. CDR3 DNA sequence: TGTGCCAGCAGCTTGAGTCAGGGGTTTTACAATGAGCAGTTCTTC. This sequence encodes CASSLSQGFYNEQFF. The chain is built from TRBV5-4 and TRBJ2-1; D possibly corresponds to TRBD1 (6 bases). V was trimmed by 1 base and J by 4 bases, leaving 12 bases between them. Germline V lookup: CDR1 SGHNT, CDR2 YYREEE (reference sequence). The CDR3 has 15 amino acids.

This chain links TRBV6-1 with TRBJ1-2; D call uncertain. Trimming removed 4 bases from V and 0 bases from J, with 18 bases in between. This CDR3 comprises 17 residues. CDR1 MNHNS and CDR2 SASEGT come from the germline V gene. CDR3 DNA: TGTGCCAGCAGTGCTATTGGGTACAGTGTAGCTAACTATGGCTACACCTTC. This encodes CASSAIGYSVANYGYTF.

V is TRBV7-9 and J is TRBJ2-5; maybe TRBD1 (6 bases). Germline CDR1 SEHNR, CDR2 FQNEAQ (reference sequence). The CDR3 is made up of 14 amino acids. V gave up 1 base and J gave up 3 bases, with 9 bases separating them. CDR3 nucleotides: TGTGCCAGCAGCTTAGGGACAGCTGAAGAGACCCAGTACTTC. Encoded protein: CASSLGTAEETQYF.

The rearrangement links TRBV7-2 to TRBJ2-1; 11 bases are shared with TRBD2. The germline CDR1 and CDR2 sequences are SGHTA and FQGNSA. This CDR3 is built from 16 residues. With V trimmed by 4 bases and J by 9 bases, 11 bases remained unmatched. The CDR3 loop is CASSSWLAGGQREQFF. The CDR3 nucleotides are TGTGCCAGCAGCTCATGGCTAGCGGGGGGCCAGCGTGAGCAGTTCTTC.